Presented here are 16 T cell receptor beta chains from one specimen sequenced in a study of cytomegalovirus exposure and HLA in healthy donors. Vbeta (60) and Jbeta (13) primers were used in the PCR. Profiling relied on immunoSEQ multiplex PCR, and the TCRdb table lists in-frame clones only, not all of them. In total, the table holds around 53,000 clones. The sample was PBMCs. Receptors were obtained from a woman between 25 and 40 years old in good health and CMV-seropositive.

J is TRBJ1-6 and V is TRBV27; TRBD1 matches 7 bases. Unmatched junction bases numbered 13, after V lost 10 bases and J lost 10 bases. The CDR3 covers 14 residues. The germline gives CDR1 MNHEY, CDR2 SMNVEV (reference sequence). CDR3 region: CATREGAGGSPLHF. CDR3 in DNA: TGTGCCACCAGGGAGGGGGCGGGGGGATCACCCCTCCACTTT.

J is TRBJ1-1 and V is TRBV30; perhaps TRBD1 as D (5 bases). Looked up from germline, CDR1 is GTSNPN and CDR2 is SVGIG (reference sequence). CDR3 size: 14 residues. Trimming stripped 4 bases from V and 1 base from J, with 13 bases between. The CDR3: CAWKGWMENTEAFF. In nucleotides, the CDR3 is TGTGCCTGGAAGGGGTGGATGGAGAACACTGAAGCTTTCTTT. The full variable domain, its missing parts supplied by reference TRBV30 and TRBJ1-1, is SQTIHQWPATLVQPVGSPLSLECTVEGTSNPNLYWYRQAAGRGLQLLFYSVGIGQISSEVPQNLSASRPQDRQFILSSKKLLLSDSGFYLCAWKGWMENTEAFFGQGTRLTVV.

This chain uses TRBV28 with TRBJ1-5, with unresolved D. The V end was cut by 6 bases, the J end by 2 bases, with 8 bases between. The CDR3 runs 13 residues. Germline CDR1 MDHEN, CDR2 SYDVKM. CDR3 region: CASSLPGNQPQHF. The DNA for the CDR3 is TGTGCCAGCAGCCTCCCGGGCAATCAGCCCCAGCATTTT.

V is TRBV18 and J is TRBJ2-7, with 8 nucleotides matching TRBD1. This CDR3 region has 15 residues. Germline V gene sequence: CDR1 KGHSH, CDR2 LQKENI. Losses at the gene ends were 3 bases for V and 5 bases for J; bases not matched to a gene: 9. This CDR3 is CASSPWTGPQNEQYF. CDR3 in DNA: TGTGCCAGCTCACCCTGGACAGGGCCCCAAAACGAGCAGTACTTC.

The V and J genes are TRBV5-1 and TRBJ1-1, with TRBD1 as a possible D gene (6 bases). Trimming took 0 bases from V and 6 from J, leaving 15 bases between them. CDR3 size: 15 residues. Per germline, CDR1 SGHRS and CDR2 YFSETQ. The CDR3 bases are TGCGCCAGCAGCTTGGAGCACAGGGCAATTGCTGAAGCTTTCTTT. This codes for CASSLEHRAIAEAFF.

The chain employs TRBV6-5 and TRBJ2-7; 9 nucleotides align to TRBD2. This CDR3 has 14 amino acids. Looked up from germline, CDR1 is MNHEY and CDR2 is SVGAGI. The trim removed 0 bases at V and 7 bases at J, leaving 4 bases unmatched. CDR3 sequence reads: CASSYSSSGSEQYF. Here the CDR3 DNA reads TGTGCCAGCAGTTACTCTAGTAGCGGGAGTGAGCAGTACTTC.

The chain employs TRBV2 and TRBJ1-4, with a possible D match to TRBD1 (6 bases). Germline assignment: CDR1 SNHLY and CDR2 FYNNEI. The CDR3 runs 16 residues. V gave up 2 bases and J gave up 0 bases, with 10 bases separating them. Here the CDR3 reads CASSEQRQATNEKLFF. The CDR3 nucleotides read TGTGCCAGCAGTGAACAGAGACAGGCAACTAATGAAAAACTGTTTTTT.

This chain links TRBV9 with TRBJ2-7, with TRBD1 matching over 9 bases. Germline V lookup: CDR1 SGDLS, CDR2 YYNGEE. Germline trimming cut 3 bases from V and 5 bases from J; bases unmatched to any gene: 6. This CDR3 is built from 14 residues. The CDR3 DNA reads as TGTGCCAGCAGCGCTCCCGGACAGGGGAACGAGCAGTACTTC. Protein sequence: CASSAPGQGNEQYF.

The CDR3 DNA reads as TGTGCCAGCAGTGAAACGAAAGGGGAGGGGTTAATCTCTGGGGCCAACGTCCTGACTTTC. Its translation is CASSETKGEGLISGANVLTF. The rearrangement links TRBV6-1 to TRBJ2-6; 7 nucleotides line up with TRBD2. Per germline, CDR1 MNHNS and CDR2 SASEGT. The CDR3 is 20 residues long. The V and J ends lost 2 bases and 0 bases, in that order; junction bases with no gene match: 13.

V gene TRBV13 combines with J gene TRBJ2-1, with TRBD1 matching over 10 bases. The CDR3 is made up of 15 amino acids. The J segment lost 5 bases and the V segment lost 4 bases, leaving 5 bases of the junction unmatched. In germline, CDR1 is PRHDT, CDR2 FYEKMQ (reference sequence). The CDR3 coding sequence is TGTGCCAGCAGCTCCGGGACAGGGGACGACAATGAGCAGTTCTTC. This translates into CASSSGTGDDNEQFF.

The chain employs TRBV15 and TRBJ2-7, with 7 bases aligning to TRBD2. V was clipped by 0 bases and J by 3 bases; unmatched bases: 8. CDR3 length equals 16 residues. Germline V gene lookup returns CDR1 LNHNV and CDR2 YYDKDF (reference sequence). CDR3 in amino acids: CATSRDVGSGFYEQYF. The CDR3 nucleotides are TGTGCCACCAGCAGAGATGTAGGTAGCGGGTTCTACGAGCAGTACTTC. Complete variable domain (other parts from reference TRBV15 and TRBJ2-7): DAMVIQNPRYQVTQFGKPVTLSCSQTLNHNVMYWYQQKSSQAPKLLFHYYDKDFNNEADTPDNFQSRRPNTSFCFLDIRSPGLGDTAMYLCATSRDVGSGFYEQYFGPGTRLTVT.

The CDR3 DNA reads TGCAGCGTCGCTAACGGGGGGGACTATGGCTACACCTTC. Protein: CSVANGGDYGYTF. This chain links TRBV29-1 with TRBJ1-2; D might be TRBD1 (5 bases). The length of the CDR3 is 13 residues. Trimming took 6 bases from V and 3 from J, leaving 14 bases between them. The germline gives CDR1 SQVTM, CDR2 ANQGSEA.

This chain links TRBV5-1 with TRBJ2-2, with TRBD1 identical over 9 bases. The germline CDR1 and CDR2 sequences are SGHRS and YFSETQ. This CDR3 region has 15 residues. V was pared by 4 bases and J by 5 bases, with 6 bases of the junction left unmatched. CDR3 loop: CASSKGQGETGELFF. CDR3 nucleotide sequence: TGCGCCAGCAGCAAGGGACAGGGAGAGACCGGGGAGCTGTTTTTT.

The rearrangement joins TRBV19 to TRBJ1-3; D uncertain. V was clipped by 3 bases and J by 0 bases, with 9 bases between them. The CDR3 length is 15 residues. The germline gives CDR1 LNHDA, CDR2 SQIVND (reference sequence). In nucleotides, the CDR3 is TGTGCCAGTAGTATGGCTGGGAGCTCTGGAAACACCATATATTTT. It yields the protein CASSMAGSSGNTIYF.

The chain recombines TRBV7-2 with TRBJ1-4, with 8 bases lining up with TRBD1. The germline V gene has CDR1 SGHTA and CDR2 FQGNSA. V shed 1 base and J 0 bases; nucleotides not matched to a gene: 10. The CDR3 length is 19 residues. CDR3: CASSLGSFGTGTTNEKLFF. The CDR3 bases are TGTGCCAGCAGCTTAGGTAGTTTTGGGACAGGAACAACTAATGAAAAACTGTTTTTT.

The chain carries TRBV19 and TRBJ2-7, with TRBD2 identical over 9 bases. The trim removed 6 bases at V and 6 bases at J, leaving 6 bases unmatched. CDR1 and CDR2 from the germline V gene are LNHDA and SQIVND (reference sequence). CDR3 size: 13 residues. CDR3 DNA: TGTGCCAGTAGGCGAAGTAGCGGGGGCGAGCAGTACTTC. Amino acid sequence: CASRRSSGGEQYF.